This is a list of T cell receptor beta chains from one sample in a study of identical twins. One entry per CDR3 protein, called by TCRdb with MiXCR from the 5' RACE reads. The table lists 400,000 to 500,000 distinct CDR3 sequences, roughly an eighth of them singletons. These data also formed part of another study, on yellow fever vaccine responses in identical twins.

The specimen sequenced was CD4+ T cells sorted from blood. These receptors all come from a woman aged 18 to 35 in good health. Each CDR3 is given without its conserved first and last residue. Fields, in order: D gene, clone size, J gene, CDR3 length, V gene, CDR3 protein. A D gene is named only where the DNA matches it firmly. Clone size is shown for a subset of rows, as once, few, many or a class of expanded clone.

D: .
size: .
J: TRBJ2-1
length: 12
V: TRBV5-5
CDR3: ASSGISVGNEQF

D: .
size: many
J: TRBJ1-2
length: 11
V: TRBV5-1
CDR3: ASSRDGLYGYT

D: TRBD1
size: few
J: TRBJ2-5
length: 10
V: TRBV29-1
CDR3: SVSGTAWDQY

D: TRBD2
size: .
J: TRBJ2-1
length: 15
V: TRBV27
CDR3: ASSLSKLAGAYNEQF

D: TRBD1
size: .
J: TRBJ1-5
length: 14
V: TRBV6-2/TRBV6-3
CDR3: ASTSRMAGGSQPQH

D: .
size: .
J: TRBJ2-2
length: 13
V: TRBV5-6
CDR3: ASSSLGLGTGELF

D: TRBD1
size: many
J: TRBJ1-1
length: 10
V: TRBV29-1
CDR3: SGQGQVTEAF

D: TRBD2
size: .
J: TRBJ2-5
length: 12
V: TRBV5-1
CDR3: ASHRGLTQETQY

D: TRBD1
size: .
J: TRBJ1-6
length: 12
V: TRBV5-1
CDR3: ASSHGQGDSPLH

D: TRBD1
size: .
J: TRBJ2-1
length: 13
V: TRBV5-5
CDR3: ASSLPGQGVSEQF

D: TRBD2
size: .
J: TRBJ2-2
length: 14
V: TRBV29-1
CDR3: SVAGTSGRASGELF

D: TRBD2
size: .
J: TRBJ2-2
length: 15
V: TRBV7-2
CDR3: ASSLALAGSNTGELF

D: .
size: .
J: TRBJ2-2
length: 14
V: TRBV7-7
CDR3: ASSLIGDANTGELF

D: TRBD2
size: many
J: TRBJ2-7
length: 13
V: TRBV10-2
CDR3: ASSELGLARYEQY

D: .
size: many
J: TRBJ2-1
length: 11
V: TRBV10-3
CDR3: AIRADSYNEQF

D: .
size: few
J: TRBJ2-5
length: 12
V: TRBV6-1
CDR3: ASSPGGSQETQY

D: TRBD1
size: .
J: TRBJ2-7
length: 12
V: TRBV6-5
CDR3: ASSWDRQAYEQY

D: TRBD1
size: .
J: TRBJ2-7
length: 13
V: TRBV5-5
CDR3: ASSSGQDIAYEQY

D: TRBD2
size: few
J: TRBJ2-3
length: 19
V: TRBV5-1
CDR3: ASSLGRAGTINTSSTDTQY

D: TRBD2
size: .
J: TRBJ2-5
length: 16
V: TRBV20-1
CDR3: SALPVLAGGPIGETQY

D: .
size: many
J: TRBJ2-1
length: 10
V: TRBV7-9
CDR3: ASSFRLYEQF

D: TRBD2
size: few
J: TRBJ2-1
length: 17
V: TRBV5-1
CDR3: ASSSGLGAGESSYNEQF

D: .
size: .
J: TRBJ2-1
length: 11
V: TRBV19
CDR3: ASHRADSPEQF

D: .
size: few
J: TRBJ1-4
length: 12
V: TRBV28
CDR3: ASSLGVRTEKLF

D: .
size: .
J: TRBJ2-3
length: 13
V: TRBV3-1
CDR3: ASSQAPSRADTQY

D: .
size: few
J: TRBJ2-2
length: 12
V: TRBV5-1
CDR3: ASSNTPNTGELF

D: .
size: few
J: TRBJ2-2
length: 14
V: TRBV6-1
CDR3: ASRDDTKHNTGELF

D: TRBD1
size: .
J: TRBJ2-7
length: 15
V: TRBV5-1
CDR3: ASSLAPRQGVMHEQY

D: .
size: .
J: TRBJ1-2
length: 12
V: TRBV12-3/TRBV12-4
CDR3: ASSLRDVSYGYT

D: .
size: .
J: TRBJ1-6
length: 15
V: TRBV30
CDR3: AWSPLERSSYNSPLH

D: TRBD1
size: many
J: TRBJ2-6
length: 15
V: TRBV10-3
CDR3: AISGTGGYSGANVLT

D: TRBD1
size: once
J: TRBJ1-5
length: 12
V: TRBV12-3/TRBV12-4
CDR3: ASSPDRVDQPQH